The clone carrying this T cell receptor beta chain was found once. This sample is drawn from a study of blood T cells in healthy people across ages. For the study at large: Through template switching, about one barcoded beta molecule was captured per two T cells, as measured in model experiments.

This CDR3 is built from 12 residues. Germline V gene data show CDR1 as ENHRY and CDR2 as SYGVKD. V lost 5 bases and J 7 bases, leaving 11 bases between the germline ends. Per-sample yields of isolated PBMCs were at least 6.5 million. Together with a sample-barcoded 5' primer, a J-beta primer mix was included in a second PCR lasting about 7 to 11 cycles. TCRdb fed the 5' RACE reads into MiXCR, producing one record per CDR3 protein. This table holds 1.5 million to 2 million distinct CDR3 sequences, about 39% found once. Sequenced: blood. This TCR derives from a human donor in good health. This rearrangement joins TRBV10-3 to TRBJ2-5; no reliable D call. CDR3 in DNA: TGTGCCATCAGTCCGGGCCCCCCGACCCAGTACTTC. Protein sequence: CAISPGPPTQYF.